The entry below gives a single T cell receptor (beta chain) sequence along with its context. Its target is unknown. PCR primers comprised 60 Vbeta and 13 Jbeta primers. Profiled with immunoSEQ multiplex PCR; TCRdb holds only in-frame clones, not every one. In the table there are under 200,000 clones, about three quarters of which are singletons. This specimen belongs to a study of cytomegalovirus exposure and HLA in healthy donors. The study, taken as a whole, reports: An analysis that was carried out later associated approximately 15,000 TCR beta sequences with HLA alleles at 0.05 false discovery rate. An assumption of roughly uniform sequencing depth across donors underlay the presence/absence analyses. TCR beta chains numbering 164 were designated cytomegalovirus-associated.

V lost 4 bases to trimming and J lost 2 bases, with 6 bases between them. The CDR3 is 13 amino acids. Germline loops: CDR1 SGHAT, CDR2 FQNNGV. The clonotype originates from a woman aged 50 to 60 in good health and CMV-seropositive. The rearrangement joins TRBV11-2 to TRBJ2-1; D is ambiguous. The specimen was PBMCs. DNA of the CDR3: TGTGCCAGCAGCTCCGGAGCCTACAATGAGCAGTTCTTC. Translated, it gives CASSSGAYNEQFF.